A single sample is the source of the 17 T cell receptor beta chains below, sequenced in a study of CD8+ T cells in alopecia areata. It was cDNA, reverse transcribed from extracted RNA, that served as the sequencing template. Sequenced by immunoSEQ multiplex PCR; TCRdb stores in-frame clones only, minus some. The sample presents around 300,000 clones, none singletons. CD4, CD8alpha, NKG2D, NKG2ACE and other markers were used to sort pooled cutaneous lymph node cells. Sequences were obtained from CD4+ T cells sorted from a lymph node. The receptors stem from a C3H/HeJ mouse with alopecia areata. This strain has MHC haplotype H2-k.

This clone was recorded many times. Any gene name here is a mouse gene name. Coverage ceases 4 residues before the CDR3 finishes, and the germline J gene fills in the end. This sample also contains other DNA sequences that code for the same CDR3. The rearrangement uses TRBV1 and TRBJ2-2; D is perhaps TRBD1 (6 bases). The CDR3 loop spans 15 amino acids. The V gene's germline CDR1 is NSQYPW and CDR2 LRSPGD (reference sequence). Deletions cut 3 bases from V and 0 bases from J, with 8 bases between. The CDR3: CTCSAGTTNTGQLYF. The sequenced part of the CDR3 DNA is TGCACCTGCAGTGCCGGGACAACAAACACCGGG.

This clone was found a few times. Gene labels here are mouse ones. The read stops 4 residues short of the end of the CDR3; the missing end is completed from the germline J gene. This sequence joins TRBV5 and TRBJ2-7; 9 bases fit TRBD1. This CDR3 is 16 amino acids long. In germline, CDR1 is LGHNA, CDR2 YNLKQL (reference sequence). Partial CDR3 DNA: TGTGCCAGCAGCCAAGCCTCGACAGGGGGAGGGTAT. This translates into CASSQASTGGGY. The full CDR3 sequence reads CASSQASTGGGYEQYF.

In its sample, this clone was seen a few times. Germline and genes here are mouse. The CDR3 end falls 4 residues outside the read, so it is completed with the germline J gene. The chain uses TRBV13-2 and TRBJ1-2; TRBD1 aligns across 9 bases. This CDR3 is 15 amino acids long. The trim removed 5 bases at V and 1 base at J, leaving 6 bases unmatched. Germline V gene sequence: CDR1 NNHNN, CDR2 SYGAGS (reference sequence). The CDR3 here is CASGAGTGLNSDYTF. CDR3 DNA (partial): TGTGCCAGCGGAGCCGGGACAGGGCTAAACTCC.

This clone appeared a few times. These gene names are mouse names. The CDR3 end falls 4 residues outside the read, so it is completed with the germline J gene. The chain has TRBV14 and TRBJ2-1; 7 positions match TRBD1. Germline assignment: CDR1 SGHDT and CDR2 FRDEAV. This CDR3 spans 15 amino acids. V shed 5 bases, J shed 4 bases, and the junction held 9 bases outside the gene matches. The part of the CDR3 DNA that was read is TGTGCCAGCAGGCCCGGGACAGTACCTTATGCT. It codes for CASRPGTVPYA. The whole CDR3 reads CASRPGTVPYAEQFF.

Remarks on this clone: Gene names and germline match the mouse. The CDR3 end is not reached by the read, which stops 4 residues before it; the germline J gene fills it in. Other DNA sequences within the sample encode an identical CDR3. The chain joins TRBV19 to TRBJ2-3; D may be TRBD2 (6 bases). Trimming took off 4 bases at V and 0 bases at J, with 12 bases between the two ends. CDR1 and CDR2 (germline): FNHDT, SITEND (reference sequence). The CDR3 extends over 15 amino acids. The CDR3 bases that were read are TGTGCCAGCAGTCCCAGTGGGGGTAGTGCAGAA. Protein: CASSPSGGSAE. The CDR3, in full, reads CASSPSGGSAETLYF.

This clone has more than one count but fewer than ten. Genes here carry mouse names. The read finishes 4 residues shy of the CDR3 end, and the germline J gene is used to complete it. The V gene is TRBV13-1, the J gene TRBJ1-2, with 11 nucleotides matching TRBD1. Germline-derived CDR1 and CDR2 are NSHNY and SYGAGN. CDR3 length equals 14 residues. The CDR3 here is CASSELDRGPDYTF. CDR3 bases read: TGTGCCAGCAGTGAGCTGGACAGGGGGCCC.

In regard to this clone: The genes and germline here are from mouse. The CDR3 is cut off 4 residues early in the read; its end comes from the germline J gene. J is TRBJ2-2 and V is TRBV13-1; the match to TRBD2 covers 12 bases. Germline V lookup: CDR1 NSHNY, CDR2 SYGAGN. V was clipped by 5 bases and J by 4 bases; unmatched bases: 3. This CDR3 spans 15 amino acids. The CDR3 region is CASRGLGGVTGQLYF. CDR3 DNA (partial): TGTGCCAGCAGGGGACTGGGGGGAGTCACCGGG.

This clone came up a few times. Germline and genes here are mouse. Read data end 4 residues before the CDR3 end; the end is taken from the germline J gene. The V gene is TRBV5, the J gene TRBJ2-3, with TRBD2 matching over 10 bases. Germline CDR1 is LGHNA and CDR2 is YNLKQL (reference sequence). There are 14 residues in the CDR3. Trimming cost V 5 bases and J 3 bases; bases outside gene matches: 2. This chain's CDR3 is CASSATGGAETLYF. The covered CDR3 bases are TGTGCCAGCAGCGCGACTGGGGGGGCAGAA.

Regarding this clone: The listed genes are named as in mouse. The read finishes 4 residues shy of the CDR3 end, and the germline J gene is used to complete it. The rearrangement joins TRBV13-1 to TRBJ2-1, with 14 nucleotides matching TRBD2. Losses at the gene ends were 4 bases for V and 6 bases for J; bases not matched to a gene: 6. From germline, CDR1 is NSHNY and CDR2 SYGAGN. The CDR3 is made up of 16 amino acids. The CDR3 spells CASSHGTGGALAEQFF. The DNA read from the CDR3 is TGTGCCAGCAGTCACGGGACTGGGGGGGCGCTTGCT.

Concerning this clone: These gene names are mouse names. The read is 3 residues too short to cover the CDR3 end, so that end is filled in from the germline J gene. V is TRBV13-2 and J is TRBJ1-6; D gene uncertain. TRBJ1-6 is an ORF for which the function is uncertain. Trimming took off 0 bases at V and 5 bases at J, with 9 bases between the two ends. The CDR3 sequence is 15 residues long. Germline lookup yields CDR1 NNHNN and CDR2 SYGAGS (reference sequence). CDR3 DNA (partial): TGTGCCAGCGGTGATGCACCTGGGAATAATTCGCCC. It is translated as CASGDAPGNNSP. The entire CDR3 is CASGDAPGNNSPLYF.

This clone has more than one count but fewer than ten. The genes are named according to mouse. The read ends 4 residues before the CDR3 terminus; that terminus is restored from the germline J gene. The V call is TRBV13-1, the J call TRBJ2-5; 8 bases are a match to TRBD1. The CDR3 is 14 amino acids. Germline-derived CDR1 and CDR2 are NSHNY and SYGAGN. Incomplete CDR3 DNA: TGTGCCAGCAGTGAACCCCGGACAGGGGAC. Protein product: CASSEPRTGD. The whole CDR3 sequence reads CASSEPRTGDTQYF.

Details on this clone: This may come from a read error, since a much larger clone is one base off. These gene names are mouse names. The sequence runs out 4 residues before the end of the CDR3; the remainder is reconstructed from the germline J gene. J is TRBJ2-1 and V is TRBV19; tentative D call: TRBD1 (5 bases). CDR1 is FNHDT, CDR2 SITEND, per germline (reference sequence). This CDR3 comprises 13 residues. The V gene lost 4 bases and the J gene lost 2 bases, with 7 bases spanning the gap. CDR3 residues: CASSETDYAEQFF. The sequenced part of the CDR3 DNA is TGTGCCAGCAGTGAGACAGACTATGCT.

This clone has only a few counts. Genes and germline come from the mouse. The read is 4 residues too short to cover the CDR3 end, so that end is filled in from the germline J gene. This chain connects TRBV1 to TRBJ2-7; D call uncertain. The CDR3 totals 13 residues. V was pared by 3 bases and J by 1 base, with 7 bases between. The germline V gene has CDR1 NSQYPW and CDR2 LRSPGD (reference sequence). CDR3 residues: CTCSAPGSYEQYF. The covered CDR3 bases are TGCACCTGCAGTGCCCCTGGATCCTAT.

Comments on this clone: Gene labels here are mouse ones. The read is 4 residues too short to cover the CDR3 end, so that end is filled in from the germline J gene. Within the sample, other DNA sequences also encode this same CDR3. The genes are TRBV19 and TRBJ2-2; D is undetermined. Germline V gene data show CDR1 as FNHDT and CDR2 as SITEND (reference sequence). V was cut by 2 bases and J by 1 base, with 3 bases left in between. CDR3 length: 13 residues. CDR3 residues: CASSMGNTGQLYF. The CDR3 DNA, read in part, is TGTGCCAGCAGTATGGGAAACACCGGG. The full variable domain, completed using reference TRBV19 and TRBJ2-2, is GGIITQTPKFLIGQEGQKLTLKCQQNFNHDTMYWYRQDSGKGLRLIYYSITENDLQKGDLSEGYDASREKKSSFSLTVTSAQKNEMAVFLCASSMGNTGQLYFGEGSKLTVL.

This clone was observed many times. Gene and germline names: mouse. The CDR3 end lies 4 residues beyond the end of the read and is filled in from the germline J gene. This chain uses TRBV13-3 with TRBJ2-3; 10 nucleotides match TRBD1. J lost 3 bases, V lost 2 bases, and 3 bases had no gene match. CDR3 length: 15 residues. Per the germline V gene, CDR1 is NNHDY and CDR2 is SYVADS. CDR3 sequence reads: CASSEGTGAAETLYF. The part of the CDR3 DNA that was read is TGTGCCAGCAGTGAGGGGACAGGGGCGGCAGAA.

As for this clone: A read error may be the cause here, since a much bigger clone is one base away. Gene names refer to mouse genes. The read terminates 4 residues ahead of where the CDR3 ends, so the germline J gene completes it. The sample holds other DNA sequences that translate to the same CDR3. The chain employs TRBV13-1 and TRBJ1-2, with D possibly being TRBD1 (5 bases). The V gene's germline CDR1 is NSHNY and CDR2 SYGAGN. This CDR3 is built from 13 residues. V was pared by 3 bases and J by 1 base, with 7 bases between. The sequenced part of the CDR3 DNA is TGTGCCAGCAGTGGAGACAGAAACTCC. Residues: CASSGDRNS. The CDR3 in full is CASSGDRNSDYTF.

Turning to this clone: The gene symbols are mouse symbols. The CDR3 sequence is CASKDWAYEQYF. CDR3 DNA (partial): TGTGCCAGCAAGGACTGGGCATAT. V usage is TRBV13-3 and J usage is TRBJ2-7, with 8 bases matching TRBD2. The CDR3 end lies 4 residues beyond the end of the read and is filled in from the germline J gene. The CDR3 sequence is 12 residues long. Germline loops: CDR1 NNHDY, CDR2 SYVADS.